The present T cell receptor beta chain was sequenced within a study of cytomegalovirus exposure and HLA in healthy donors. Study-level points and caveats: Altogether, some 170 TCR beta chains were recorded as cytomegalovirus-associated. Subsequent analysis of the roughly 120 validation repertoires found a tendency for first-cohort TCR clusters to co-occur. Most observed TCR sequences were rare, whereas some public TCRs were detected in many donors.

V was trimmed by 5 bases and J by 0 bases, leaving 17 bases between them. The CDR3 consists of 16 residues. In germline, CDR1 is SGHVS, CDR2 FQNEAQ. For this clone: The antigen is unknown.

Repertoires were generated with immunoSEQ multiplex PCR, while TCRdb's copy carries only in-frame clones and drops some. The sample carries around 220,000 clones, 65% to 85% recorded once. The sample comprised PBMCs. The rearrangement joins TRBV7-8 to TRBJ2-7; tentative D call: TRBD2 (5 bases). This clonotype was obtained from a woman in her twenties or thirties in good health and CMV-seropositive. CDR3 coding DNA: TGTGCCAGCAGCCCACGGGGTGGGCCAAACTCCTACGAGCAGTACTTC. The encoded protein is CASSPRGGPNSYEQYF.